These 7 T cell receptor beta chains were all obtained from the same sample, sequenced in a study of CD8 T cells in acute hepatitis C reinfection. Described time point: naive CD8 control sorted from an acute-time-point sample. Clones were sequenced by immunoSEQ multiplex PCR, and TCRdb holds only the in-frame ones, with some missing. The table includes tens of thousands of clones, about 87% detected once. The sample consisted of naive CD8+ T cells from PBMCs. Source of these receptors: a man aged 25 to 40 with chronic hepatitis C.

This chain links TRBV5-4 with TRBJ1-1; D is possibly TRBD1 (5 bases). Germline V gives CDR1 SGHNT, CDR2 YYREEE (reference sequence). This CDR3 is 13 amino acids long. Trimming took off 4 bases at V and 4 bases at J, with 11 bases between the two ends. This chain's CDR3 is CASSGGGGTEAFF. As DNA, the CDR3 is TGTGCCAGCAGCGGGGGGGGTGGCACTGAAGCTTTCTTT.

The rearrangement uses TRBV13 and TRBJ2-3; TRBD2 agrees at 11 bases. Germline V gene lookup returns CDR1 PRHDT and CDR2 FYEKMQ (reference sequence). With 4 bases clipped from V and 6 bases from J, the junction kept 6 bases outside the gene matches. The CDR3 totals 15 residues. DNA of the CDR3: TGTGCCAGCAGCTCCAGACTAGCGGGGACGGATACGCAGTATTTT. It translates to CASSSRLAGTDTQYF.

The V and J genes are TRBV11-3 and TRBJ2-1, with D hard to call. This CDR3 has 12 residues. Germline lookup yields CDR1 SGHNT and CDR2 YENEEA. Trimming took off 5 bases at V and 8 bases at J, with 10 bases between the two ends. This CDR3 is CASSVRLDEQFF. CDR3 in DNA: TGTGCCAGCAGCGTCCGCTTAGATGAGCAGTTCTTC. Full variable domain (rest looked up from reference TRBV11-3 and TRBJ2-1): EAGVVQSPRYKIIEKKQPVAFWCNPISGHNTLYWYLQNLGQGPELLIRYENEEAVDDSQLPKDRFSAERLKGVDSTLKIQPAELGDSAVYLCASSVRLDEQFFGPGTRLTVL.

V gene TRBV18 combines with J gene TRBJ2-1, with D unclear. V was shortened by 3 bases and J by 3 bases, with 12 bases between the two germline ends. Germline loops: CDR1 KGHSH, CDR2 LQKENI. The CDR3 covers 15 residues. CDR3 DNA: TGTGCCAGCTCACCGAACCCAGACAACTACAATGAGCAGTTCTTC. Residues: CASSPNPDNYNEQFF.

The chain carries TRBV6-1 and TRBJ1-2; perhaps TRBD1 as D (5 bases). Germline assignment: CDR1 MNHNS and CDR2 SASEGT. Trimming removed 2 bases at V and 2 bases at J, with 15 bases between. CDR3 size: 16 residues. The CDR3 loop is CASSEWGKEPNYGYTF. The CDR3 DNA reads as TGTGCCAGCAGTGAATGGGGGAAGGAACCGAACTATGGCTACACCTTC.

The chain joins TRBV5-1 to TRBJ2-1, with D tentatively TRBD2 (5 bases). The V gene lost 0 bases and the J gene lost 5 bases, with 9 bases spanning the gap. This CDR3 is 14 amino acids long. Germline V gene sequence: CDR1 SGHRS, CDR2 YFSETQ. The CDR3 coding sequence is TGCGCCAGCAGCTTGGGCTACGGGAACAATGAGCAGTTCTTC. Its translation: CASSLGYGNNEQFF. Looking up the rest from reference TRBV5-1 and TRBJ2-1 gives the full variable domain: KAGVTQTPRYLIKTRGQQVTLSCSPISGHRSVSWYQQTPGQGLQFLFEYFSETQRNKGNFPGRFSGRQFSNSRSEMNVSTLELGDSALYLCASSLGYGNNEQFFGPGTRLTVL.

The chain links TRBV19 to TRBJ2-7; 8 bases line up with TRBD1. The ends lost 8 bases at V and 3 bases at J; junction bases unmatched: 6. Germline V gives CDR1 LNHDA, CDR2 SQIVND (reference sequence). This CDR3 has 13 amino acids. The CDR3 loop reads CASGQGDYYEQYF. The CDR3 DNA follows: TGTGCCAGTGGACAGGGCGATTACTACGAGCAGTACTTC. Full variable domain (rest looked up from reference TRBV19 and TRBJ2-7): DGGITQSPKYLFRKEGQNVTLSCEQNLNHDAMYWYRQDPGQGLRLIYYSQIVNDFQKGDIAEGYSVSREKKESFPLTVTSAQKNPTAFYLCASGQGDYYEQYFGPGTRLTVT.